Listed below are T cell receptor beta chains from one sample, sequenced in a study of glioma-infiltrating T cells after dendritic cell vaccination. Profiling relied on immunoSEQ multiplex PCR, and the TCRdb table lists in-frame clones only, not all of them. Of about 82,000 clones listed, roughly four fifths are singletons. The source was blood, collected after dendritic cell vaccination. These receptors originate from a human donor with glioblastoma. The CDR3 runs from the conserved cysteine through the conserved F or W. A D gene is named only where the DNA matches it firmly. Part of the rows lack a size; the others show once, few, many or a class for expanded clones.

abundance,v_gene,d_gene,j_gene,CDR3nt,CDR3aa
NA,TRBV7-2,TRBD1,TRBJ1-2,TGTGCCAGCAGCTCGACACGGACAGGGAACTATGGCTACACCTTC,CASSSTRTGNYGYTF
NA,TRBV29-1,NA,TRBJ1-1,TGCAGCGTTGTCGTTAGACAGGTCGGGACTGAAGCTTTCTTT,CSVVVRQVGTEAFF
NA,TRBV5-4,NA,TRBJ1-1,TGTGCCAGCAGCCTGGACAGCCCTCTAAATGAAGCTTTCTTT,CASSLDSPLNEAFF
NA,TRBV6-5,TRBD2,TRBJ2-5,TGTGCCAGCAAGCGGGGAGAGACCCAGTACTTC,CASKRGETQYF
NA,TRBV6-5,NA,TRBJ1-1,TGTGCCAGCAGTTACTTTGGGGAGGCGGCCACTGAAGCTTTCTTT,CASSYFGEAATEAFF
NA,TRBV4-1,TRBD1,TRBJ2-5,TGCGCCAGCAGTGCCGACAGGGAAGAGACCCAGTACTTC,CASSADREETQYF
NA,TRBV27,NA,TRBJ2-7,TGTGCCAGCAGTTTTGGCACCTCCTACGAGCAGTACTTC,CASSFGTSYEQYF
few,TRBV10-1,TRBD2,TRBJ2-7,TGCGCCAGCAGCGGACCGGGACTAGCTTACGAGCAGTACTTC,CASSGPGLAYEQYF
NA,TRBV5-1,TRBD2,TRBJ2-1,TGCGCCAGCAGCTCGACTAGCAACCTCTCGGGGGAGCAGTTCTTC,CASSSTSNLSGEQFF
NA,TRBV6-6,NA,TRBJ1-1,TGTGCCAGCAGTTACTCGTCCCCAGGTGAAGCTTTCTTT,CASSYSSPGEAFF
NA,TRBV2,NA,TRBJ2-5,TGTGCCAGCAGTGACTTGGCGGGGGCCCGTCAAGAGACCCAGTACTTC,CASSDLAGARQETQYF
NA,TRBV7-2,NA,TRBJ2-1,TGTGCCAGCAGCCGGTTACCCCAGACGAGGAATGAGCAGTTCTTC,CASSRLPQTRNEQFF
once,TRBV5-6,NA,TRBJ2-3,TGTGCCAGCAGCTTCAGGACAGCCGCTAGCACAGATACGCAGTATTTT,CASSFRTAASTDTQYF
NA,TRBV5-1,NA,TRBJ1-1,TGCGCCAGCAGCTTGGAAACAGGTTCGAACACTGAAGCTTTCTTT,CASSLETGSNTEAFF
few,TRBV5-6,NA,TRBJ1-1,TGTGCCAGCAGCTTCGGGGGGAACACTGAAGCTTTCTTT,CASSFGGNTEAFF
NA,TRBV9,NA,TRBJ1-1,TGTGCCAGCAGCGTAGATAATCTTGAAGCTTTCTTT,CASSVDNLEAFF
NA,TRBV9,NA,TRBJ2-3,TGTGCCAGCAGCCAAGGGGGGGCAGATACGCAGTATTTT,CASSQGGADTQYF
NA,TRBV19,NA,TRBJ2-1,TGTGCCAGTAGTATAGTGTCCGGGAACAATGAGCAGTTCTTC,CASSIVSGNNEQFF
NA,TRBV15,NA,TRBJ1-5,TGTGCCACCAGCTATTCCGCGGCACAGGGTCGCAATCAGCCCCAGCATTTT,CATSYSAAQGRNQPQHF
NA,TRBV7-2,TRBD1,TRBJ2-3,TGTGCCAGCAGCCCCAGCCGGGACAGGGGCCGAGCTACGCAGTATTTT,CASSPSRDRGRATQYF
NA,TRBV14,NA,TRBJ1-1,TGTGCCAGCAGCCAAGTAACTTACACTGAAGCTTTCTTT,CASSQVTYTEAFF
NA,TRBV25-1,NA,TRBJ1-1,TGTGCCAGCAGTGAACCCCGGGGTCCGAACACTGAAGCTTTCTTT,CASSEPRGPNTEAFF
NA,TRBV5-1,TRBD1,TRBJ2-3,TGCGCCAGCAGCTTGCTGGACAGGGATGATACGCAGTATTTT,CASSLLDRDDTQYF
NA,TRBV29-1,TRBD1,TRBJ1-1,TGCAGCGTTGAGATACAGGGGGTGAACACTGAAGCTTTCTTT,CSVEIQGVNTEAFF
NA,TRBV7-3,TRBD1,TRBJ1-6,TGTGCCAGCAGCTTAAACCCAGGGGGCGCGGAGTATTCACCCCTCCACTTT,CASSLNPGGAEYSPLHF
NA,TRBV19,NA,TRBJ1-4,TGTGCCAGTAGTATATCAGGATTGGGGGCACAGACTCGGCTGTTTTTT,CASSISGLGAQTRLFF
NA,TRBV29-1,NA,TRBJ1-2,TGCAGCGTTGGAACAGGGTCGGCCTATGGCTACACCTTC,CSVGTGSAYGYTF
NA,TRBV6-6,TRBD1,TRBJ1-1,TGTGCCAGCAGCTACCGAGACAGGGTTGCTGAAGCTTTCTTT,CASSYRDRVAEAFF
NA,TRBV5-4,NA,TRBJ1-1,TGTGCCAGCAGCCTGACACGGAACACTGAAGCTTTCTTT,CASSLTRNTEAFF
NA,TRBV18,TRBD1,TRBJ1-2,TGTGCCAGCTCACCTAAACAGGGACAGGGGGCGAGCTACACCTTC,CASSPKQGQGASYTF
NA,TRBV6-5,TRBD1,TRBJ2-7,TGTGCCAGCAGTTATCGTGGACAGGGAACCTACGAGCAGTACTTC,CASSYRGQGTYEQYF
NA,TRBV7-5,NA,TRBJ1-6,TGTGCCAGAAGATTCGACAGGGTTTCACCCCTCCACTTT,CARRFDRVSPLHF